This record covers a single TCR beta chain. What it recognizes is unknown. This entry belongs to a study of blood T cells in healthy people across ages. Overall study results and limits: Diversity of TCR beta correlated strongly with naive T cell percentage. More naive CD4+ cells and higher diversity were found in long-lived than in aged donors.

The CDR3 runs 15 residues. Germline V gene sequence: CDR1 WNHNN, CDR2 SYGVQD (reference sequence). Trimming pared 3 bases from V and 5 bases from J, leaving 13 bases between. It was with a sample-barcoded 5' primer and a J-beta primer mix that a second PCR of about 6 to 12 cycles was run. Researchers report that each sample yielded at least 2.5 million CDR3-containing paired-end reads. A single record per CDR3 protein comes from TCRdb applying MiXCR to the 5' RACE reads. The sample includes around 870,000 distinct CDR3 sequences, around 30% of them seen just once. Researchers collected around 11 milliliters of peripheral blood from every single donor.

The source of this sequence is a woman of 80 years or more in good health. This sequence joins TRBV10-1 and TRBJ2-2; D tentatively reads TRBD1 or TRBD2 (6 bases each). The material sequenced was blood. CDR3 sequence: CASSERGAGTGELFF. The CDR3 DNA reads TGCGCCAGCAGTGAAAGGGGGGCCGGGACCGGGGAGCTGTTTTTT.